This record looks at one T cell receptor beta chain sequence and its context. The sample belongs to a study of blood T cell repertoires in COVID-19. About the study: The United States, Italy and Spain provided the acute and convalescent COVID-19 samples. From T cells, B-cell-depleted T cells, or PBMCs came the material, which was cDNA or gDNA.

With V trimmed by 7 bases and J by 4 bases, 6 bases remained unmatched. Germline V CDR1 and CDR2: GTSNPN, SVGIG (reference sequence). The CDR3 is 13 residues long. As originally analysed: Nucleated cell number was recorded as an estimate derived from reference gene primer amplification. TCRdb keeps only in-frame clones here, not all; method: immunoSEQ multiplex PCR. The V and J calls and the clone size are those of that table, but D and trimming were determined from the DNA. The profile shows about 260,000 clones, 80% to 90% of them singletons. The source of this sequence is a woman aged 50 to 60 with acute or convalescent COVID-19. The gene calls are TRBV30 and TRBJ2-7; 11 nucleotides line up with TRBD2. Sequencing input: peripheral blood. For the CDR3, the DNA is TGTGCCTTAGCGGGAGGGCTGGGGTACGAGCAGTACTTC. It yields the protein CALAGGLGYEQYF.